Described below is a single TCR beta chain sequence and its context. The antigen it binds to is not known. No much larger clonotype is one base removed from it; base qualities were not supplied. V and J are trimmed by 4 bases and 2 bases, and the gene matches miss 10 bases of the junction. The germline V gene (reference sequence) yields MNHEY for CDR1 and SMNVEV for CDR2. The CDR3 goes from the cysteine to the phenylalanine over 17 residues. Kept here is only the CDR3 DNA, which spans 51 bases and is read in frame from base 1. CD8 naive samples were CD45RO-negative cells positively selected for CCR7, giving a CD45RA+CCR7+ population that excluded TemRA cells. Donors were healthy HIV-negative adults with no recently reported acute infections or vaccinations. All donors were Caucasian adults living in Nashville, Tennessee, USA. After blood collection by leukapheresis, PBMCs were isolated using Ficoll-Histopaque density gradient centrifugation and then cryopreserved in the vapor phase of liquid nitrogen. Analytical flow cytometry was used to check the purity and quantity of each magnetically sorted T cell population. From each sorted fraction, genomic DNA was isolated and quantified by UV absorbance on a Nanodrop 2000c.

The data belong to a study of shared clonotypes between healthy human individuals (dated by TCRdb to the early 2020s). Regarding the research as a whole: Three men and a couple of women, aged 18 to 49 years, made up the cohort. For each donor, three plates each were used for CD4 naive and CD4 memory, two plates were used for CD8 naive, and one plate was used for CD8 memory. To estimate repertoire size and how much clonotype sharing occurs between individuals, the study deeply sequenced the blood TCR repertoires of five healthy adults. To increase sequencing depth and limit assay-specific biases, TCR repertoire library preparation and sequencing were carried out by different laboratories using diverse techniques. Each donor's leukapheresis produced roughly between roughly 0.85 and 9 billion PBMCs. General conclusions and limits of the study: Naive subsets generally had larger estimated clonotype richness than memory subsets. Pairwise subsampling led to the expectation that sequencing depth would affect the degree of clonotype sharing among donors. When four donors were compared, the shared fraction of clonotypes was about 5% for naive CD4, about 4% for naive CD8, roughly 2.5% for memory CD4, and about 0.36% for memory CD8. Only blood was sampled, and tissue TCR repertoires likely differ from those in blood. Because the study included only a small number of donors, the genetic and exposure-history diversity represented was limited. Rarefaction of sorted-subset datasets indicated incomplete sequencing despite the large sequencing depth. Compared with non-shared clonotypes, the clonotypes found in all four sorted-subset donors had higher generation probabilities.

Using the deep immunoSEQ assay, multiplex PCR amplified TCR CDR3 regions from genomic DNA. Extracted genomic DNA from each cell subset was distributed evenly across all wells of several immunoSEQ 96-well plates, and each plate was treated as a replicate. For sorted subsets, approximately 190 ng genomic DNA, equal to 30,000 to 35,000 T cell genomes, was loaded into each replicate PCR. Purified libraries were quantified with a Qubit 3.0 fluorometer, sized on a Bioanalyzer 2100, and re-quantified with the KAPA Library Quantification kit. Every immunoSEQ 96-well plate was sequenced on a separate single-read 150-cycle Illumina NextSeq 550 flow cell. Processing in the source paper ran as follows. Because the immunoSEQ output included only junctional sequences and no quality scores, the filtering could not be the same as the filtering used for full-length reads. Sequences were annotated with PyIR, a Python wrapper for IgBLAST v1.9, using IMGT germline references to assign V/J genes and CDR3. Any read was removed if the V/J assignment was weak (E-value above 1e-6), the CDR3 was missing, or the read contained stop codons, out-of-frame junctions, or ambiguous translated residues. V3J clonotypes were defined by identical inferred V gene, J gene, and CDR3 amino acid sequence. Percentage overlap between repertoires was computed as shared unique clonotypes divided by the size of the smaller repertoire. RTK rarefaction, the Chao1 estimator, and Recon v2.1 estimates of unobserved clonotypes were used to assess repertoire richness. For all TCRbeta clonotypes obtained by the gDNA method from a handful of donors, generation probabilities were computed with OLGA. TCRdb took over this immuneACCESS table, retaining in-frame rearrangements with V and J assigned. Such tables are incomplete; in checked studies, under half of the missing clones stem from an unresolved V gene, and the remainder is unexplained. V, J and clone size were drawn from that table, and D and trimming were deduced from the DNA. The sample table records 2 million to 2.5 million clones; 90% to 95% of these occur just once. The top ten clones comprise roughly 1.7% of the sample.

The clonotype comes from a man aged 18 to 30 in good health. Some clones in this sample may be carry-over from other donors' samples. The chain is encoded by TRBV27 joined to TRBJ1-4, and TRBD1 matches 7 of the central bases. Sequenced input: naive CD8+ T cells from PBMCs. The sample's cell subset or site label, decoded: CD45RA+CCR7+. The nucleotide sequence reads TGTGCCAGCAGTTCTTTCTCCAGGGGGGAGACTAATGAAAAACTGTTTTTT. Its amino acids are CASSSFSRGETNEKLFF.